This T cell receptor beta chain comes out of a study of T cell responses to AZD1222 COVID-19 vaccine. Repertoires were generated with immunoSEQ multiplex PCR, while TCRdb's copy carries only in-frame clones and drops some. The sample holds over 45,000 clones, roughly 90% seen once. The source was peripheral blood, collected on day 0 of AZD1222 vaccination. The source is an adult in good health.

The CDR3 reads CASALRGRNYGYTF. Here the CDR3 DNA reads TGTGCCAGCGCCCTGAGGGGGCGCAACTATGGCTACACCTTC. The chain has TRBV2 and TRBJ1-2; 7 nucleotides agree with TRBD1. CDR3 length: 14 amino acids. CDR1 is SNHLY, CDR2 FYNNEI, per germline. The V segment lost 8 bases and the J segment 2 bases; nucleotides outside the gene matches: 8.